The 10 T cell receptor beta chains listed next were all sequenced from one sample in a study of cytomegalovirus exposure and HLA in healthy donors. The PCR contained 60 Vbeta and 13 Jbeta primers. The method was immunoSEQ multiplex PCR; TCRdb's version includes in-frame clones alone and lacks a portion of them. This sample contains 100,000 to 150,000 clones. Sample: PBMCs. The origin of the receptors is a man aged 25-45 years in good health and CMV-seronegative.

The V gene is TRBV27, the J gene TRBJ2-7, with a tentative D call TRBD1 (6 bases). Trimming left V 5 bases short and J 3 bases short, with 14 bases between. The CDR3 consists of 14 residues. CDR1 MNHEY and CDR2 SMNVEV come from the germline V gene (reference sequence). The CDR3: CASSPRGLIYEQYF. CDR3 coding DNA: TGTGCCAGCAGTCCCAGGGGATTGATCTACGAGCAGTACTTC.

V gene TRBV6-1 combines with J gene TRBJ1-3; TRBD1 matches at 9 bases. This CDR3 has 14 amino acids. V lost 4 bases and J lost 14; bases outside the gene matches: 12. Germline lookup yields CDR1 MNHNS and CDR2 SASEGT. The CDR3 here is CASSAIKGTGTLYF. Written as DNA, the CDR3 is TGTGCCAGCAGTGCCATCAAAGGGACAGGGACCCTATATTTT.

DNA of the CDR3: TGTGCCAGCAGCATACTAGCGGGAGGCTATGATACGCAGTATTTT. Protein: CASSILAGGYDTQYF. V and J are TRBV7-2 and TRBJ2-3; 12 bases agree with TRBD2. Trimming cost V 5 bases and J 6 bases; bases outside gene matches: 6. This CDR3 region has 15 residues. Germline lookup yields CDR1 SGHTA and CDR2 FQGNSA.

The V gene is TRBV28, the J gene TRBJ2-7; 14 nucleotides line up with TRBD2. With 6 bases clipped from V and 4 bases from J, the junction kept 14 bases outside the gene matches. The CDR3 totals 18 residues. Germline V gene lookup returns CDR1 MDHEN and CDR2 SYDVKM. CDR3 sequence: CASRTLGGLAGVGYEQYF. DNA for the CDR3: TGTGCCAGCAGGACTTTAGGGGGACTAGCGGGAGTTGGTTACGAGCAGTACTTC.

The CDR3 coding sequence is TGTGCCAGCAGTGTACTACAGGGGGGTCAGCCCCAGCATTTT. Its translation is CASSVLQGGQPQHF. The chain employs TRBV2 and TRBJ1-5, with 8 bases lining up with TRBD1. Germline lookup yields CDR1 SNHLY and CDR2 FYNNEI. V lost 4 bases to trimming and J lost 6 bases; unmatched junction nucleotides: 5. The CDR3 length is 14 residues.

This chain uses TRBV7-2 with TRBJ1-4; D gene unclear. Deletions cut 1 base from V and 8 bases from J, with 8 bases between. CDR3 size: 13 residues. Germline V CDR1 and CDR2: SGHTA, FQGNSA. In nucleotides, the CDR3 is TGTGCCAGCAGCTTAGGGGCGTGGGAAAAACTGTTTTTT. Protein: CASSLGAWEKLFF.

The CDR3 protein is CSVWGGTDTQYF. The CDR3 region has the DNA TGCAGCGTCTGGGGCGGCACAGATACGCAGTATTTT. V gene TRBV29-1 combines with J gene TRBJ2-3; TRBD1 might be the D (5 bases). The germline V and J ends were trimmed by 6 bases and 1 base, with 8 bases remaining between them. The CDR3 totals 12 residues. Germline CDR1 and CDR2: SQVTM and ANQGSEA.

The rearrangement joins TRBV19 to TRBJ2-3, with no clear D. Germline V gene data show CDR1 as LNHDA and CDR2 as SQIVND (reference sequence). This CDR3 spans 14 amino acids. V lost 0 bases, J lost 2 bases, and 6 bases lay in between. CDR3 sequence: CASSIDVSTDTQYF. The CDR3 nucleotides are TGTGCCAGTAGTATAGACGTTTCCACAGATACGCAGTATTTT. The variable domain in full, completed from reference TRBV19 and TRBJ2-3, reads DGGITQSPKYLFRKEGQNVTLSCEQNLNHDAMYWYRQDPGQGLRLIYYSQIVNDFQKGDIAEGYSVSREKKESFPLTVTSAQKNPTAFYLCASSIDVSTDTQYFGPGTRLTVL.

This chain joins TRBV9 and TRBJ1-6; D may be TRBD1 (5 bases). CDR1 SGDLS and CDR2 YYNGEE come from the germline V gene. Trimming removed 3 bases from V and 8 bases from J, with 18 bases in between. The CDR3 totals 16 residues. CDR3 nucleotides: TGTGCCAGCAGCGGTACCGTAAGCGGAGGGGATTCACCCCTCCACTTT. Its translation is CASSGTVSGGDSPLHF.

The chain uses TRBV5-6 and TRBJ1-2; D gene unclear. In germline, CDR1 is SGHDT, CDR2 YYEEEE. This CDR3 is built from 14 residues. V dropped 7 bases and J dropped 5 bases, with 18 bases sitting between them. CDR3 sequence reads: CASLSFGIGYGYTF. The CDR3 DNA sequence: TGTGCCAGCCTAAGCTTCGGGATAGGGTATGGCTACACCTTC.